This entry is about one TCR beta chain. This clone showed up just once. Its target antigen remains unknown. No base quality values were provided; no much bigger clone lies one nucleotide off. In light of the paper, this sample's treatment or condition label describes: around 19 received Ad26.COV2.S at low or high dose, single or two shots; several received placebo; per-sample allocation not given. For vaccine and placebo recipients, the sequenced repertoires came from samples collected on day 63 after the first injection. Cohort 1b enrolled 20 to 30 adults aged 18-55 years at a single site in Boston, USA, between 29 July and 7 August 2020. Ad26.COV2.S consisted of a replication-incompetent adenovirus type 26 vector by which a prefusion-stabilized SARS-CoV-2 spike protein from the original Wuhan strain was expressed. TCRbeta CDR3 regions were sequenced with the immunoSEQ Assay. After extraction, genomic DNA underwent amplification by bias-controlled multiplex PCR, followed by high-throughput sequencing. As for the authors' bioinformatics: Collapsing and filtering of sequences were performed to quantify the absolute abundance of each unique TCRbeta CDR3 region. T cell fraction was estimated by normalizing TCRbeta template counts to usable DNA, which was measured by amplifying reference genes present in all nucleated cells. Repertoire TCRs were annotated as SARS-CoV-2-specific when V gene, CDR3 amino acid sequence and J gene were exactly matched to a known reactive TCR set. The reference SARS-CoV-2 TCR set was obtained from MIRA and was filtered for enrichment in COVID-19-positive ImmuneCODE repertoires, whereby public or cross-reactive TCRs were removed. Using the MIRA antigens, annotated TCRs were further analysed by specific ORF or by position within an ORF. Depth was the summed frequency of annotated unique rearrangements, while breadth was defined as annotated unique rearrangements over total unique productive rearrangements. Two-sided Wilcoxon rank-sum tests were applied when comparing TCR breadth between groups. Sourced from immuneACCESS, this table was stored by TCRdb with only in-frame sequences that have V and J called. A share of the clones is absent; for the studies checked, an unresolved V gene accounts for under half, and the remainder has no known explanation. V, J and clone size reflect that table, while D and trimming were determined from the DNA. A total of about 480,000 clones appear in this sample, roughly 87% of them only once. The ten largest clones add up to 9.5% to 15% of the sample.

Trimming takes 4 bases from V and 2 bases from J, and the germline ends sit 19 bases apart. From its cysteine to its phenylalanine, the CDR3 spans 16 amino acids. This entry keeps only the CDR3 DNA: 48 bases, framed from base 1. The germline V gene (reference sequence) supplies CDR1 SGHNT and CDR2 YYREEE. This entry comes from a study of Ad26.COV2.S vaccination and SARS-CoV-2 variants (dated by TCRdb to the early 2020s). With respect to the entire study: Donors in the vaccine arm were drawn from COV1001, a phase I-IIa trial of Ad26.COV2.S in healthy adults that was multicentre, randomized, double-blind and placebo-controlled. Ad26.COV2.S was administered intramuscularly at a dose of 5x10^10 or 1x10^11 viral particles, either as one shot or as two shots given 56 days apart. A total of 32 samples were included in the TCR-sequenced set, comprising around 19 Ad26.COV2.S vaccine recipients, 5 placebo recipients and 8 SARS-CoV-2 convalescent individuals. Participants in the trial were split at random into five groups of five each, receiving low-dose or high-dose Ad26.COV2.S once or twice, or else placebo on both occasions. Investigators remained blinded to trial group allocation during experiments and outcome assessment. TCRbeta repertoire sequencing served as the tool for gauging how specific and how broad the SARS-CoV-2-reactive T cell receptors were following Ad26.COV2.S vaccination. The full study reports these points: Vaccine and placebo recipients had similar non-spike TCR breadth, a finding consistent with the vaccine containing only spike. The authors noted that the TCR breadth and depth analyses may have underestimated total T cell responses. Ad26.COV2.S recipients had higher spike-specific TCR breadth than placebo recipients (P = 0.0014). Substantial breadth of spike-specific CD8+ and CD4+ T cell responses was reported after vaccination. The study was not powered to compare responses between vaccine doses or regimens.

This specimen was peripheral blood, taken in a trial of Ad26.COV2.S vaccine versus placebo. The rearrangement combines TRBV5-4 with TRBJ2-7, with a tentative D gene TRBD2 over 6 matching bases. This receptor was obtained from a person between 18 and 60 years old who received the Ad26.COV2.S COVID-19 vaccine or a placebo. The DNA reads TGTGCCAGCAGCCCTGGAGGGGCTCCCCACCCCTACGAGCAGTACTTC. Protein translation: CASSPGGAPHPYEQYF.